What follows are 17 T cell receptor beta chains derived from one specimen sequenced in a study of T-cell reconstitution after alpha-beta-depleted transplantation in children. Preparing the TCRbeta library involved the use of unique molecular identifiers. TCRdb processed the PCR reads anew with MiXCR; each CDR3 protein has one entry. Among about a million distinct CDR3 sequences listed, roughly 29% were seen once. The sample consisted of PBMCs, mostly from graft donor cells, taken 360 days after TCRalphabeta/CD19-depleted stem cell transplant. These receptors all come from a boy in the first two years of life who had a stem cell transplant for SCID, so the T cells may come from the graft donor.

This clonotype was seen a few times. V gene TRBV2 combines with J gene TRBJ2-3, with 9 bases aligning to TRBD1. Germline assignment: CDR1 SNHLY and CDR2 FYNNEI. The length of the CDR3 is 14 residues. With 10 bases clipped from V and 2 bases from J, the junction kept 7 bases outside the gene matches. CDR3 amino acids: CATPGTGITDTQYF. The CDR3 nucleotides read TGTGCCACACCCGGGACAGGGATCACAGATACGCAGTATTTT.

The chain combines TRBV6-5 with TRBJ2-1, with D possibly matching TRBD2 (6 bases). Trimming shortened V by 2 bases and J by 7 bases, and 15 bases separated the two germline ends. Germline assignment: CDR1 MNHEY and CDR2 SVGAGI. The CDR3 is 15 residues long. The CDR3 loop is CASSYGTPLLNEQFF. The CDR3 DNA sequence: TGTGCCAGCAGTTACGGGACTCCTCTTTTGAATGAGCAGTTCTTC.

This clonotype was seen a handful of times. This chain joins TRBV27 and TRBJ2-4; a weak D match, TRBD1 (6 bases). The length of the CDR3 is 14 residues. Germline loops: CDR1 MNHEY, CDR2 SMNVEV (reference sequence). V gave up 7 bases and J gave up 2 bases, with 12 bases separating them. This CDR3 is CASNRQAPKNIQYF. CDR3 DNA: TGTGCCAGCAACCGACAGGCCCCCAAAAACATTCAGTACTTC.

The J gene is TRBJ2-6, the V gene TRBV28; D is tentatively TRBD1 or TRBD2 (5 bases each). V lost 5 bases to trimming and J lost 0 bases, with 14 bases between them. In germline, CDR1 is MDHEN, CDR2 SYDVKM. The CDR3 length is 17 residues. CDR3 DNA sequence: TGTGCCAGCAGTACGGGGACCGCTCGCTCTGGGGCCAACGTCCTGACTTTC. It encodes CASSTGTARSGANVLTF.

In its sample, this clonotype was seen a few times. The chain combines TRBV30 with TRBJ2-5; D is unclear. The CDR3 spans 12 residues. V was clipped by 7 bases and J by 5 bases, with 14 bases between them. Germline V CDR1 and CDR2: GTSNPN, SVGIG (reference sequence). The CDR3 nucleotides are TGTGCCTCTCTTCATTCTCCGGAGACCCAGTACTTC. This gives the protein CASLHSPETQYF.

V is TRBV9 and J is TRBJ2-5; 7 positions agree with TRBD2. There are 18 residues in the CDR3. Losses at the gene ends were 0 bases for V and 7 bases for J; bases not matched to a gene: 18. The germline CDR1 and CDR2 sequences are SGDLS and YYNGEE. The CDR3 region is CASSVEGSWAGDPGTQYF. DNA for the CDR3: TGTGCCAGCAGCGTAGAGGGGTCTTGGGCGGGGGACCCCGGGACCCAGTACTTC.

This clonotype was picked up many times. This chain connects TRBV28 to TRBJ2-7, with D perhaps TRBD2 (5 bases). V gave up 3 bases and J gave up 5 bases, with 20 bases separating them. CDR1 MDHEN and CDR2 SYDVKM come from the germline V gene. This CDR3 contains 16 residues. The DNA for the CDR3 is TGTGCCAGCAGTTTTCAAGAGTGGGGAGAAGGAAACGAGCAGTACTTC. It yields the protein CASSFQEWGEGNEQYF.

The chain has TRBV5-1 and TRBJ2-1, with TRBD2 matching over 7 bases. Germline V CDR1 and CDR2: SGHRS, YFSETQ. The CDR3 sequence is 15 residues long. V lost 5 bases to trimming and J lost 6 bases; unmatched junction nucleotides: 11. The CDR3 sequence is CASRVRGELGNEQFF. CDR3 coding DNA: TGCGCCAGCAGGGTCCGGGGGGAACTGGGCAATGAGCAGTTCTTC.

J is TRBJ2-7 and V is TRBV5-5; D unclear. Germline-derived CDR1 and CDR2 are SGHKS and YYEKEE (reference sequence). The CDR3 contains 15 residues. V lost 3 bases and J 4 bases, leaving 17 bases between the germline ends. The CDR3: CASSSFPGRPYEQYF. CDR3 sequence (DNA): TGTGCCAGCAGCTCTTTTCCGGGCCGGCCTTACGAGCAGTACTTC.

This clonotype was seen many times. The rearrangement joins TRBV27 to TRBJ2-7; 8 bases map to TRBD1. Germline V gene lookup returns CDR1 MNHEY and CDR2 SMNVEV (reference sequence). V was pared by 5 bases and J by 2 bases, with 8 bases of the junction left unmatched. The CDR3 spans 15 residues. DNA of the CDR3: TGTGCCAGCAGTCTGTGGACAGGGTCCGCCTACGAGCAGTACTTC. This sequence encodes CASSLWTGSAYEQYF.

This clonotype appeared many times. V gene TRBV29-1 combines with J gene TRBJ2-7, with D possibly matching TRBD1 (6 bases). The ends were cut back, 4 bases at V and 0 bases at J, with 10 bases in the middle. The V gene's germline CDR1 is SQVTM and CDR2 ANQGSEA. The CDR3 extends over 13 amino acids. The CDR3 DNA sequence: TGCAGCGTTGGGGGGCGAAGCTCCTACGAGCAGTACTTC. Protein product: CSVGGRSSYEQYF.

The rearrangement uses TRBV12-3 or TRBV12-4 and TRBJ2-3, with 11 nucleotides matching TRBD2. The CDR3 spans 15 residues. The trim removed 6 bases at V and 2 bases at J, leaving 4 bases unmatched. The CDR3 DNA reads TGTGCCAGCAGCCCGGGACTAGCGGCCACAGATACGCAGTATTTT. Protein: CASSPGLAATDTQYF.

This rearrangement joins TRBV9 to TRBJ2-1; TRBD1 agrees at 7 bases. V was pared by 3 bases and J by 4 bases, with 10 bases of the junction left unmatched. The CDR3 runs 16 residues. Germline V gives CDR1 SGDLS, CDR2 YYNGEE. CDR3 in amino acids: CASSAGTAPNYNEQFF. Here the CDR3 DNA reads TGTGCCAGCAGCGCGGGGACAGCCCCTAATTACAATGAGCAGTTCTTC.

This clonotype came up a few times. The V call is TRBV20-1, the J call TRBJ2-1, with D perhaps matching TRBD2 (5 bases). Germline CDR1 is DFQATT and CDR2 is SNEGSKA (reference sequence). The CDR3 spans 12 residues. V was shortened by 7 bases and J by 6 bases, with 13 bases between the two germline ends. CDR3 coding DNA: TGCAGTGTTACGGGAACTTTCAATGAGCAGTTCTTC. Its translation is CSVTGTFNEQFF.

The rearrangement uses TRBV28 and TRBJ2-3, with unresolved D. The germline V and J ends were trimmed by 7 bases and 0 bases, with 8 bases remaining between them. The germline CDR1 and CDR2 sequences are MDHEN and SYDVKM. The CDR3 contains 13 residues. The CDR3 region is CASMPGSTDTQYF. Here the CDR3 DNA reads TGTGCCAGCATGCCGGGTAGCACAGATACGCAGTATTTT.

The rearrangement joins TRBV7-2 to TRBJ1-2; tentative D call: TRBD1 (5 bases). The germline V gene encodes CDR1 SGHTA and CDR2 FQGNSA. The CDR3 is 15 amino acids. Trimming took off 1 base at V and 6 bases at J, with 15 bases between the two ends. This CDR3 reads CASSLGSRGADGYTF. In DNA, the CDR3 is TGTGCCAGCAGCTTAGGGTCGAGAGGGGCGGATGGCTACACCTTC.

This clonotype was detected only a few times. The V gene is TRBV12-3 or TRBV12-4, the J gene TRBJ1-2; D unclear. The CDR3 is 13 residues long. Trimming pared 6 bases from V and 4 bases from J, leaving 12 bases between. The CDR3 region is CASSRGGLYGYTF. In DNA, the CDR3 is TGTGCCAGCAGCCGCGGAGGCCTCTATGGCTACACCTTC.